This T cell receptor beta chain is drawn from a study of blood T cell repertoires in COVID-19. Study overall: The United States, Italy and Spain were the sources of the acute and convalescent COVID-19 samples.

All enrollees were roughly 18 to 100 years old and from some 24 US areas. In the original processing: Amplified reference gene primers provided the basis for estimating nucleated cell counts. Repertoires were generated with immunoSEQ multiplex PCR, while TCRdb's copy carries only in-frame clones and drops some. The V and J calls and the clone size are those of that table, but D and trimming were determined from the DNA. The table includes about 220,000 clones, approximately 88% detected once. The length of the CDR3 is 14 residues. V was pared by 2 bases and J by 6 bases, with 5 bases of the junction left unmatched. CDR1 and CDR2 (germline): SGHRS, YFSETQ.

The sequenced material came from PBMCs or T cells enriched from blood (not recorded which). The J gene is TRBJ2-3, the V gene TRBV5-1; 8 bases align to TRBD1. The receptor comes from a woman in her forties with acute COVID-19. The CDR3 loop is CASSFETGADTQYF. The CDR3 bases are TGCGCCAGCAGCTTCGAGACAGGGGCTGATACGCAGTATTTT.